Sequencing of this TCR beta chain was carried out in a study of response to subunit inactivated influenza vaccine. Study-level findings and limits: Authors suggested each seasonal flu vaccination may recruit only limited numbers of new T cells.

As regards this clonotype: The antigen is unknown.

Germline-derived CDR1 and CDR2 are DFQATT and SNEGSKA (reference sequence). Trimming at V came to 6 bases and at J to 9 bases, leaving 12 bases not matched to a gene. The CDR3 runs to 13 residues. TCRdb re-derived calls from the RT-PCR reads in MiXCR, one entry per CDR3 protein. The sample consists of roughly 700,000 distinct CDR3 sequences, more than 15% of them appearing once. The material was PBMCs from blood, obtained 12 days after vaccination. The chain carries TRBV20-1 and TRBJ2-3, with 7 bases identical to TRBD2. The clonotype comes from a man aged 50 to 59 who received an inactivated influenza vaccine. Here the CDR3 DNA reads TGCAGTGCCCTCACCCGTTTGGGGGGGACGCAGTATTTT. Amino acids: CSALTRLGGTQYF.